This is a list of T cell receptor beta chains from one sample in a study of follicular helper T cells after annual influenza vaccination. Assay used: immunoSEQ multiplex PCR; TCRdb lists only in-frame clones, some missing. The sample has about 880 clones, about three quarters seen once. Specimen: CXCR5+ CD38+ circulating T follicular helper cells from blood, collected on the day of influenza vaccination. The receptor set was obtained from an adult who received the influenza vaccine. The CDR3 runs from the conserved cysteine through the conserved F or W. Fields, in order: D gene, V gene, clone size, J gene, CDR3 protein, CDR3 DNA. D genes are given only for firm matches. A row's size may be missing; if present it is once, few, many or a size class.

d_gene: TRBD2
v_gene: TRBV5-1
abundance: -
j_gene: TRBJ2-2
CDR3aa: CASSTSGGNTGELFF
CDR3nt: TGCGCCAGCAGCACTAGCGGGGGTAACACCGGGGAGCTGTTTTTT

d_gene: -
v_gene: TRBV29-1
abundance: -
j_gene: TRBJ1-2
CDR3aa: CSALEGFGYTF
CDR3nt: TGCAGCGCGTTGGAGGGGTTTGGCTACACCTTC

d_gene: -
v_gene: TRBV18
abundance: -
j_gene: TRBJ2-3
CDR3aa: CASSPADTQYF
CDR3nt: TGTGCCAGCTCACCTGCAGATACGCAGTATTTT

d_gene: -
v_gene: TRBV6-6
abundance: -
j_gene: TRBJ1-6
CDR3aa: CASSYPTRSPLHF
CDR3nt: TGTGCCAGCAGTTACCCAACCCGCTCACCCCTCCACTTT

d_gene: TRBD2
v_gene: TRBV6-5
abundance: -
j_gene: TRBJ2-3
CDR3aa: CASSPGLAWDTQYF
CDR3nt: TGTGCCAGCAGTCCTGGACTAGCGTGGGATACGCAGTATTTT

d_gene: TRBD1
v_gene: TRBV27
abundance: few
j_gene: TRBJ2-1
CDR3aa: CASSLLGGDANEQFF
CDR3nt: TGTGCCAGCAGTTTACTAGGGGGCGACGCCAATGAGCAGTTCTTC

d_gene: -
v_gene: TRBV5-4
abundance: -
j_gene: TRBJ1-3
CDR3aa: CASSLGEGLANTIYF
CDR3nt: TGTGCCAGCAGCTTGGGAGAGGGGTTGGCAAACACCATATATTTT

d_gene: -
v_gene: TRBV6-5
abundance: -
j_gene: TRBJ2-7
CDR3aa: CANQTGGGIYEQYF
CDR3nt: TGTGCCAACCAAACCGGTGGGGGGATCTACGAGCAGTACTTC

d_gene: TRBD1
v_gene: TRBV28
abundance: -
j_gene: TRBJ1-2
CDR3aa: CASTTDRAGYTF
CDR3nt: TGTGCCAGCACCACCGACAGGGCTGGCTACACCTTC

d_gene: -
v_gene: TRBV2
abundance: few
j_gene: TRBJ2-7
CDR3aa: CASSEWAYEQYF
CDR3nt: TGTGCCAGCAGTGAATGGGCCTACGAGCAGTACTTC

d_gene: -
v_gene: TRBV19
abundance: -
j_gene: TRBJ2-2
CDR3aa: CASSSGTHTGELFF
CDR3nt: TGTGCCAGTAGTTCCGGGACCCACACCGGGGAGCTGTTTTTT

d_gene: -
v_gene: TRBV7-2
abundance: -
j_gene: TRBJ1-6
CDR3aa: CASSSDSQAFLRSPLHF
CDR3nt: TGTGCCAGCAGCTCCGACAGCCAAGCTTTTCTTCGTTCACCCCTCCACTTT

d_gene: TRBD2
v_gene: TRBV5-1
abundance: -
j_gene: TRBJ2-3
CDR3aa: CASSLAAGETDTQYF
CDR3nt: TGCGCCAGCAGCTTGGCAGCGGGGGAGACAGATACGCAGTATTTT

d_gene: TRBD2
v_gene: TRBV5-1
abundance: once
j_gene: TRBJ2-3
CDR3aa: CASTRGGTDTQYF
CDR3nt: TGCGCCAGCACCCGGGGGGGCACAGATACGCAGTATTTT

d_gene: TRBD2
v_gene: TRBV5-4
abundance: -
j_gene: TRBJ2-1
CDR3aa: CASSLPGGDNEQFF
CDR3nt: TGTGCCAGCAGCTTGCCTGGGGGGGACAATGAGCAGTTCTTC

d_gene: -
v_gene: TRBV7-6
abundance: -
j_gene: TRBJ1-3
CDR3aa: CASSLDGVSGNTIYF
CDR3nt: TGTGCCAGCAGCTTAGACGGTGTCTCTGGAAACACCATATATTTT

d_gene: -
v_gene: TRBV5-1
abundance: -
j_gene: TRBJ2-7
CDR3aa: CASSGGLGIVYEQYF
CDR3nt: TGCGCCAGCAGCGGGGGACTTGGTATAGTCTACGAGCAGTACTTC

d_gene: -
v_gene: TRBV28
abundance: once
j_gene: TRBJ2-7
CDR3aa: CASREGQTYEQYF
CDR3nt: TGTGCCAGCAGGGAGGGCCAAACCTACGAGCAGTACTTC

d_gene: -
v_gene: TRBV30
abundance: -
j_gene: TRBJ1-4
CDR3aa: CAWRAARGYGEKLFF
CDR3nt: TGTGCCTGGAGAGCGGCCCGGGGATATGGGGAAAAACTGTTTTTT

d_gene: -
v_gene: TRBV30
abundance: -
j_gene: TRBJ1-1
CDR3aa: CAWIIQGMNTEAFF
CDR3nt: TGTGCCTGGATAATCCAGGGCATGAACACTGAAGCTTTCTTT

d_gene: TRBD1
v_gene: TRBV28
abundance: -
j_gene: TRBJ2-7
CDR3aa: CASSLGTGGWEQYF
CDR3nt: TGTGCCAGCAGTTTAGGGACAGGGGGATGGGAGCAGTACTTC

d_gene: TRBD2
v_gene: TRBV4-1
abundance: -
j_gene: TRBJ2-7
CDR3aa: CASSLLGLAGGQFYEQYF
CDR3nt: TGCGCCAGCAGCCTCCTCGGACTAGCGGGGGGCCAATTCTACGAGCAGTACTTC

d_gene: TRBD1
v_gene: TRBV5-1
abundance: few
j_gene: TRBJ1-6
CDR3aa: CASSLAVTGDAPLHF
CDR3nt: TGCGCCAGCAGCTTGGCCGTGACAGGGGATGCACCCCTCCACTTT

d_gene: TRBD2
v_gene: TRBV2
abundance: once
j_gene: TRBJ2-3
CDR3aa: CASSTRGGDTQYF
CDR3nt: TGTGCCAGCTCAACGCGGGGAGGGGATACGCAGTATTTT

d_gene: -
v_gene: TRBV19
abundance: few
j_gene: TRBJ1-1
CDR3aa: CASSWGRNTEAFF
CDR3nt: TGTGCCAGTAGTTGGGGACGGAACACTGAAGCTTTCTTT

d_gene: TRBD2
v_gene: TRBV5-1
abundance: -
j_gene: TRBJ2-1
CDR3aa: CASSPRTSPWNNEQFF
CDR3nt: TGCGCCAGCAGCCCCCGGACTAGCCCCTGGAACAATGAGCAGTTCTTC

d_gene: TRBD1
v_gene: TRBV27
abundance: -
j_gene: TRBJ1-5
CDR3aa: CASSLVGQDNQPQHF
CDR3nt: TGTGCCAGCAGTTTAGTGGGACAGGACAATCAGCCCCAGCATTTT

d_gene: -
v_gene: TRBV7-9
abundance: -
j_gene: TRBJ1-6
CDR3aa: CASSLGRDGLYNSPLHF
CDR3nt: TGTGCCAGCAGCTTAGGCCGGGATGGGCTCTATAATTCACCCCTCCACTTT

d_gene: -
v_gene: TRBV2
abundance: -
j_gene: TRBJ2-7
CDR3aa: CASSHSYEQYF
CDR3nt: TGTGCCAGCAGCCACAGCTACGAGCAGTACTTC

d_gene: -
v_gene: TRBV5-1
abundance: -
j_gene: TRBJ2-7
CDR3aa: CASSLIPEGEQYF
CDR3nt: TGCGCCAGCAGCTTGATCCCCGAAGGGGAGCAGTACTTC

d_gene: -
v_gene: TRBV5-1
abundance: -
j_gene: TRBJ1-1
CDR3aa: CASSLGPPANTEAFF
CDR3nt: TGCGCCAGCAGCTTGGGCCCCCCAGCGAACACTGAAGCTTTCTTT

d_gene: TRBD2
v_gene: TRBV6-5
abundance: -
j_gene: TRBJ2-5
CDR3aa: CASSRGGQETQYF
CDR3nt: TGTGCCAGCAGTCGGGGGGGCCAAGAGACCCAGTACTTC

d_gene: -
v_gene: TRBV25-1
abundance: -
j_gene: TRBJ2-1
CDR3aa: CASRSYLGSNEQFF
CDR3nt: TGTGCCAGCAGGTCCTATTTGGGGAGCAATGAGCAGTTCTTC

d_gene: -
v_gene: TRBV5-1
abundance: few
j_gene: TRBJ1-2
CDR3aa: CASSLSTYDGYTF
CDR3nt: TGCGCCAGCAGCTTATCCACATATGATGGCTACACCTTC

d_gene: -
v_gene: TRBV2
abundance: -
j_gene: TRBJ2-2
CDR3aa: CASNQMQEVGELFF
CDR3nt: TGTGCCAGCAACCAAATGCAGGAAGTCGGGGAGCTGTTTTTT

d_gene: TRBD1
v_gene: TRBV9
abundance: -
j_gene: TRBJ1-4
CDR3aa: CASGRTGDESLFF
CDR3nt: TGTGCCAGCGGCCGGACAGGGGATGAGAGCCTGTTTTTT

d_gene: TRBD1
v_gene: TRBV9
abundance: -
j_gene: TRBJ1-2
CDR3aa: CASSAPGTGSYGYTF
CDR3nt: TGTGCCAGCAGCGCCCCCGGGACAGGAAGCTATGGCTACACCTTC

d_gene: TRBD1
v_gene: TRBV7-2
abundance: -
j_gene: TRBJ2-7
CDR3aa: CASSLVGTGGAEQYF
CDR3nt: TGTGCCAGCAGCTTAGTAGGGACAGGGGGGGCCGAGCAGTACTTC

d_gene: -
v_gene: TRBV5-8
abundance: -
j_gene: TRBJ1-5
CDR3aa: CASSLGYQPQHF
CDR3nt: TGTGCCAGCAGCTTGGGGTATCAGCCCCAGCATTTT

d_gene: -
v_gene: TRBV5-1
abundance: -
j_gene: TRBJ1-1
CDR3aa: CASSWRAPNTEAFF
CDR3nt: TGCGCCAGCAGCTGGAGGGCCCCGAACACTGAAGCTTTCTTT

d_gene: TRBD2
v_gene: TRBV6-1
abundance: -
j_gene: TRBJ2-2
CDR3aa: CASSPGLASGELFF
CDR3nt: TGTGCCAGCAGCCCGGGACTAGCTTCAGGGGAGCTGTTTTTT

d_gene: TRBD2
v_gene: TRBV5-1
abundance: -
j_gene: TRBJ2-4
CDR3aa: CASSLTGTSGGVVAKNIQYF
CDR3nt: TGCGCCAGCAGCCTGACCGGGACTAGCGGGGGGGTGGTAGCCAAAAACATTCAGTACTTC

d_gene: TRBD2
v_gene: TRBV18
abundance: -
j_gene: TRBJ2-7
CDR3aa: CASSPGGLESYEQYF
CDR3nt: TGTGCCAGCTCACCTGGGGGACTAGAGAGCTACGAGCAGTACTTC

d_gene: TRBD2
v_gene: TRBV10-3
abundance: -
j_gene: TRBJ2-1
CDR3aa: CAISSKAGGQAGQFF
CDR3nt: TGTGCCATCAGTTCTAAGGCGGGGGGCCAAGCGGGGCAGTTCTTC

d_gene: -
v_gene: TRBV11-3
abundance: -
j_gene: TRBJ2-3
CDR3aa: CASSPGSSGQSTDTQYF
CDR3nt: TGTGCCAGCAGCCCCGGTAGTAGCGGACAAAGCACAGATACGCAGTATTTT

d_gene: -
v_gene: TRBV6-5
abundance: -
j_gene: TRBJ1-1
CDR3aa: CASSYVQGRGRAEAFF
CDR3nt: TGTGCCAGCAGTTACGTGCAGGGCCGAGGGAGGGCTGAAGCTTTCTTT

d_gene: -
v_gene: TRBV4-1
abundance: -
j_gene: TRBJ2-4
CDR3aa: CASSPLRGGSNIQYF
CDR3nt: TGCGCCAGCAGCCCACTACGCGGAGGGTCTAACATTCAGTACTTC

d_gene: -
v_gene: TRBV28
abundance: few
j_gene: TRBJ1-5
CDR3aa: CASSLGTSSNQPQHF
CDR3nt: TGTGCCAGCAGTTTAGGCACCTCAAGCAATCAGCCCCAGCATTTT

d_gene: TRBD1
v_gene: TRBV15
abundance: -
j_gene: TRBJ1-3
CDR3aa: CATGRDSAGNTIYF
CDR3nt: TGTGCCACCGGCCGGGACAGCGCAGGAAACACCATATATTTT

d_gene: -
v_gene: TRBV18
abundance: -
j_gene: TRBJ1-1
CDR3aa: CASSPPKGGGTEAFF
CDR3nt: TGTGCCAGCTCACCACCTAAGGGAGGGGGCACTGAAGCTTTCTTT

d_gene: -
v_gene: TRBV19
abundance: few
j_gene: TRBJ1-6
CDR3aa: CASSNQGTPLHF
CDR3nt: TGTGCCAGTAGTAATCAAGGGACACCCCTCCACTTT

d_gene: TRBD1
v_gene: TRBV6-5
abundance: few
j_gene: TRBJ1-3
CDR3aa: CASRPLGQKGNTIYF
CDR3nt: TGTGCCAGCAGACCTCTGGGACAGAAGGGAAACACCATATATTTT

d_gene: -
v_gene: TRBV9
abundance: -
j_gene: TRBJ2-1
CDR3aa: CASSVSRGGHNEQFF
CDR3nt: TGTGCCAGCAGCGTAAGCAGGGGGGGCCACAATGAGCAGTTCTTC

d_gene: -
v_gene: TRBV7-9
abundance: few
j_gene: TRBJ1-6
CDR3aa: CASSLDRDSPLHF
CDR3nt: TGTGCCAGCAGCTTAGACAGGGATTCACCCCTCCACTTT

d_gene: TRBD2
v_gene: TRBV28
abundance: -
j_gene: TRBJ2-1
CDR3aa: CASTLAGGSSYNEQFF
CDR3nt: TGTGCCAGCACTTTAGCGGGGGGGAGCTCCTACAATGAGCAGTTCTTC

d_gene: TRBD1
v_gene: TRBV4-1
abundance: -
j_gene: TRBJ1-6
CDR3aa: CASSPPTGYSPLHF
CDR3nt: TGCGCCAGCAGCCCACCGACAGGGTATTCACCCCTCCACTTT

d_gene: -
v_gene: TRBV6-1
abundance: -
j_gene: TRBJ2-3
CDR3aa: CASSDPGVHTQYF
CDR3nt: TGTGCCAGCAGTGACCCAGGGGTACATACGCAGTATTTT

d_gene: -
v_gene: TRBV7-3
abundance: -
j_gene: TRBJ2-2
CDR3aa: CASSPEGVSLGGELFF
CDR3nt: TGTGCCAGCAGCCCCGAGGGGGTAAGCCTCGGCGGGGAGCTGTTTTTT